This TCR beta chain was captured in a study of T cells in Graves' hyperthyroidism and ophthalmopathy (dated by TCRdb to between 2018 and 2020). Background on the whole study: Peripheral blood was sampled at the time of initial diagnosis, prior to any treatment. The 90 to 100 discovery patients were randomly divided into training and test sets at a 7:3 ratio. To identify distinguishing TCR V-J signatures, a discovery cohort of 90 to 100 patients was used, comprising some 45 with Graves' ophthalmopathy and some 60 with stable Graves' hyperthyroidism. TCR Vbeta CDR3 sequencing of roughly 140 peripheral blood samples (roughly 43 ophthalmopathy, under 80 hyperthyroidism and roughly 17 progressor patients) is reported in the paper. In addition, the study compared T-cell repertoires in thyroid tissue and in blood from six Graves' hyperthyroidism patients. After sampling, hyperthyroidism patients received methimazole starting at 30 mg daily, and ophthalmopathy patients received high-dose intravenous methylprednisolone. Whether ophthalmopathy could be predicted prospectively was tested in an independent validation cohort made up of under 20 hyperthyroidism patients plus 17 patients who later progressed to ophthalmopathy.

Moderately to severely active disease, a Clinical Activity Score of at least 3, a NOSPECS grade of at least 4, and a duration under 3 months were present in ophthalmopathy patients. Exclusion was applied to patients with uncontrolled infections, other autoimmune diseases, pregnancy or lactation. Diagnoses relied on clinical symptoms, serum thyroxine and TRAb, thyroid ultrasound and orbital computed tomography. Ficoll-Paque density gradient centrifugation was used to isolate PBMCs from around 9.1 ml of fresh peripheral blood. Total RNA was extracted with Trizol reagent, and quality was checked on an Agilent 2100 Bioanalyzer. This clonotype was recorded many times. Its antigen is currently not known. Base qualities are not at hand, and no much larger clone is one base apart. From cysteine to phenylalanine, the CDR3 is 16 amino acids long. Only the CDR3 DNA stays, 48 bases, in frame from base 1. Relative to germline, V is 1 base shorter and J is 4 bases shorter, with 15 bases between their ends. Sequences SGHAT (CDR1) and FQNNGV (CDR2) are obtained from the germline V gene.

The TCR beta CDR3 regions were amplified from the RNA transcripts. For the first round of RT-PCR on the TCR CDR3, the HTBI primer set was used together with the Qiagen OneStep RT-PCR kit. Libraries were constructed in a second round of multiplex PCR, after which size selection and purification were performed. Libraries were sequenced paired-end with 100 bp reads on an Illumina HiSeq2000. The paper's processing steps were these. SOAPnuke was used to process the raw data, throwing out any read that contained adapters or uncalled bases, had a mean Phred below 15, or lacked an exact constant-primer or identifier match. COPE v1.2.5 was used to merge high-quality paired reads, and clonotypes were defined as unique nucleotide sequences. MiTCR v1.1 was used to align clonotypes to the IMGT TRBV, TRBD and TRBJ reference segments. The analysis was restricted to V-J combinations with a frequency above 0.0001, which together covered just over 98% of the repertoires. The TCS score was defined as the ratio of F50 (clonal expansion) to E x V (chaos), calculated using BLOSUM62-based TCRdist between CDR3 peptides within each V-J. Welch's t-statistics and random forest reduced roughly 500 V-J features to under 15, which were used in a naive Bayes classifier (R e1071). The public reads were quality trimmed at Q25 with fastp and then assembled into clones with MiXCR by TCRdb, keeping productive beta chains. Records with the same CDR3 protein are collapsed into one entry carrying the most frequent genes and DNA. For this entry, the V and J calls and clone size follow TCRdb and not the study's own pipeline. The sample includes about 350,000 distinct CDR3 sequences, with roughly 13% observed a single time. The ten largest account for 34% of the sample.

Study-wide findings and limitations: Most expanded thyroid clonotypes (frequency above 0.001) were also found in blood, which suggests that blood repertoires may mirror thyroid immune responses. No statistical method was used to set the sample size in advance, and investigators knew the group allocation. A model built on a 13 V-J signature distinguished ophthalmopathy from stable hyperthyroidism, reaching roughly 88% sensitivity and 81% to 83% specificity in cross-validation and 80%/75% in testing. In validation, progression to ophthalmopathy was predicted by the model with roughly 71% sensitivity and 72% to 80% specificity, a median of 6.5 months before onset.

The material sequenced was blood. The clonotype originates from a woman between 40 and 50 years old with Graves' ophthalmopathy. The V and J segments used are TRBV11-2 and TRBJ2-3; the D segment cannot be called with confidence. For the CDR3, the sequence is CASSLVMGSTPDTQYF. The nucleotide sequence reads TGTGCCAGCAGCTTAGTTATGGGTTCTACACCAGATACGCAGTATTTT.